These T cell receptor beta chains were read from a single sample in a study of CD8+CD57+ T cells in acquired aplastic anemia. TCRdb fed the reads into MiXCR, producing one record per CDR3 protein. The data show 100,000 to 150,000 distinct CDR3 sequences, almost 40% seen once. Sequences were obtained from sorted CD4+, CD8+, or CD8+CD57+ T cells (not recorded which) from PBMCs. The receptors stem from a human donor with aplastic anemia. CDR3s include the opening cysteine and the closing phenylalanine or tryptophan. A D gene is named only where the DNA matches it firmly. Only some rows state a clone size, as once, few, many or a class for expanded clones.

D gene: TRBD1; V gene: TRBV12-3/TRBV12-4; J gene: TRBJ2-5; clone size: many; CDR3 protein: CASSLSVGGNQYF; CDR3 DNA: TGTGCCAGCAGTTTATCGGTAGGGGGCAACCAGTACTTC
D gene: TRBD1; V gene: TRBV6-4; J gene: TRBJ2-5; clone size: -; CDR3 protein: CASSDSGTGGGETQYF; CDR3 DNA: TGTGCCAGCAGTGACTCCGGGACAGGGGGCGGGGAGACCCAGTACTTC
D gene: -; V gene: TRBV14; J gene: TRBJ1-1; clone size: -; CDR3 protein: CASSPSFWGLNTEAFF; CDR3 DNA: TGTGCCAGCAGCCCTTCCTTTTGGGGCTTAAACACTGAAGCTTTCTTT
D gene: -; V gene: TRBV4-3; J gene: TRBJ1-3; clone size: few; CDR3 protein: CSSSHPGSGNTIYF; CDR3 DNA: TGCTCCAGCAGCCATCCGGGCTCTGGAAACACCATATATTTT
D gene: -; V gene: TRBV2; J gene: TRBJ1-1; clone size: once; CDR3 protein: CASSGGGSGTEAFF; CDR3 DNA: TGTGCCAGCAGTGGGGGCGGGTCGGGCACTGAGGCTTTCTTT
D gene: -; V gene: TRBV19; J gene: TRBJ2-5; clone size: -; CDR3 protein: CASSISLGGTRYF; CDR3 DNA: TGTGCCAGTAGTATCTCTCTAGGGGGGACCCGGTACTTC
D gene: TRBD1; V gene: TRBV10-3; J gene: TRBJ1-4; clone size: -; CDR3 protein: CAISPGQGDNEKLFF; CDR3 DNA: TGTGCCATCAGTCCAGGACAGGGAGATAATGAAAAACTGTTTTTT
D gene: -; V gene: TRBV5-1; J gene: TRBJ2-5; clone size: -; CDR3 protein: CASSERPSQETQYF; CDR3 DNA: TGCGCCAGCAGCGAGAGACCGTCACAAGAGACCCAGTACTTC
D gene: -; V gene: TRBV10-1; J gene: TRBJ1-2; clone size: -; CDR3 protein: CAISESTSGPYGYTF; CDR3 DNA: TGTGCCATCAGTGAGTCAACCTCGGGGCCCTATGGCTACACCTTC
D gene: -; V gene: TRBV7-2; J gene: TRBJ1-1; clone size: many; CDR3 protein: CASSLRRGTEAFF; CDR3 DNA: TGTGCCAGCAGCTTGAGGAGGGGCACTGAAGCTTTCTTT
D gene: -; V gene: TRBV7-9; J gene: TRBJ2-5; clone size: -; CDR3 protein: CASSGAGETQYF; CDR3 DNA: TGTGCCAGCAGTGGGGCAGGAGAGACCCAGTACTTC
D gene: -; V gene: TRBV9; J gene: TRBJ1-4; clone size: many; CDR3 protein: CASSVGTITNEKLFF; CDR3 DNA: TGTGCCAGCAGCGTTGGGACGATAACTAATGAAAAACTGTTTTTT
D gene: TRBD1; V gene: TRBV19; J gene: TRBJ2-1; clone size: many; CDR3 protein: CASSIRTGGGSYNEQFF; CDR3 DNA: TGTGCCAGTAGTATTCGGACAGGGGGGGGCTCCTACAATGAGCAGTTCTTC
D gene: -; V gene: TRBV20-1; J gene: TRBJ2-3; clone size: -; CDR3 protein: CSARMGISTDTQYF; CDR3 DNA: TGCAGTGCTAGGATGGGGATTAGCACAGATACGCAGTATTTT
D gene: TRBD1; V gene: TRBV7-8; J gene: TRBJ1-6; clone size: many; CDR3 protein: CASSLGGQGNSSLHF; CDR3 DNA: TGTGCCAGCAGCTTAGGTGGACAGGGGAATTCATCCCTCCACTTT
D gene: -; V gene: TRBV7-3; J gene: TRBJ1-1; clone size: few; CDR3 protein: CASSLTPAMNTEAFF; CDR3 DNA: TGTGCCAGCAGCTTAACACCAGCAATGAACACTGAAGCTTTCTTT
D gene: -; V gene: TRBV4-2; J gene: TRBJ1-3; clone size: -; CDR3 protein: CASSQDLGGASGNTIYF; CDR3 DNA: TGTGCCAGCAGCCAAGATTTAGGGGGGGCCTCTGGAAACACCATATATTTT
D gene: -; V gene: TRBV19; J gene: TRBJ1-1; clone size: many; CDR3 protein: CASSIVGGTGDTEAFF; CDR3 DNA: TGTGCCAGTAGTATAGTGGGGGGCACGGGCGACACTGAAGCTTTCTTT
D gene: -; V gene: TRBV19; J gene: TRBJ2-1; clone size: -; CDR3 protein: CASSIRRGNFFNEQFF; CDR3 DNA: TGTGCCAGTAGTATCCGGAGGGGGAACTTTTTCAATGAGCAGTTCTTC
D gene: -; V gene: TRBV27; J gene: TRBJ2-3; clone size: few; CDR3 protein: CASSLGRGLTDTQYF; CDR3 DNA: TGTGCCAGCAGTTTAGGCCGGGGGCTAACAGATACGCAGTATTTT
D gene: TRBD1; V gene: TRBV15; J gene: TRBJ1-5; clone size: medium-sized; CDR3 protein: CATSGQANQPQHF; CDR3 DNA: TGTGCCACCAGCGGACAGGCTAATCAGCCCCAGCATTTT
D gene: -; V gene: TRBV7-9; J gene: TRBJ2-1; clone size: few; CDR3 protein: CASSFRQYNEQFF; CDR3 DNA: TGTGCCAGCAGCTTCCGACAGTACAATGAGCAGTTCTTC
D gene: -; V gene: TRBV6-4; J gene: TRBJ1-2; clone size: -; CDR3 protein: CASSQAGGANYGYTF; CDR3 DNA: TGTGCCAGCAGCCAAGCCGGGGGAGCTAACTATGGCTACACCTTC
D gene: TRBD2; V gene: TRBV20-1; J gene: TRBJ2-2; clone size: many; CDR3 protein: CSARDKGTSGGSGELFF; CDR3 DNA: TGCAGTGCTAGAGATAAAGGGACTAGCGGGGGGTCCGGGGAGCTGTTTTTT
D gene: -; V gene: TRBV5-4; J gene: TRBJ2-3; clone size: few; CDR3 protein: CASSLGLGDPSDTQYF; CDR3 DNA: TGTGCCAGCAGCTTAGGTCTTGGGGACCCCTCGGATACGCAGTATTTT
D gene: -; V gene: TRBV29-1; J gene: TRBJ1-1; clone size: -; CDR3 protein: CSVSAGVTEAFF; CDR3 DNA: TGCAGCGTCTCCGCAGGGGTTACTGAAGCTTTCTTT
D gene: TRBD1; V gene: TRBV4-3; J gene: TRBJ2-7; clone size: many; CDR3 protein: CASSQDSHGTVGYEQYF; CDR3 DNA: TGCGCCAGCAGCCAAGATTCTCACGGGACAGTAGGGTACGAGCAGTACTTC
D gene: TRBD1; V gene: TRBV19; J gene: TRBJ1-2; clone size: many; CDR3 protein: CASHRGRYGYTF; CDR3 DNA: TGTGCCAGCCACAGGGGCAGGTATGGCTACACCTTC
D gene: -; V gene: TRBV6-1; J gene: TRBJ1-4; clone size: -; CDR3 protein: CASSPIWPPNEKLFF; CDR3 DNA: TGTGCCAGCAGCCCCATCTGGCCCCCCAATGAAAAACTGTTTTTT
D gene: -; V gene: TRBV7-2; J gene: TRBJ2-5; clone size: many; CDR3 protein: CASSSGGRETQYF; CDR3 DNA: TGTGCCAGCAGCTCTGGGGGCAGGGAGACCCAGTACTTC